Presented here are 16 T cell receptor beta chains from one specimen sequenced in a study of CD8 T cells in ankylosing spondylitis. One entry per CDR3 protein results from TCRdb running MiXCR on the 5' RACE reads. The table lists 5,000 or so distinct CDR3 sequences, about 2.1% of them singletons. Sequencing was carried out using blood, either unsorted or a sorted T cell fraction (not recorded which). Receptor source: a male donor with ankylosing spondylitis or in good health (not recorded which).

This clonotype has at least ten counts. The CDR3 is CASSVGPAVSYEQYF. The CDR3 DNA reads as TGTGCCAGCAGCGTAGGCCCGGCAGTATCCTACGAGCAGTACTTC. V is TRBV9 and J is TRBJ2-7, with D hard to call. The CDR3 has 15 residues. Per the germline V gene, CDR1 is SGDLS and CDR2 is YYNGEE. Trimming left V 0 bases short and J 1 base short, with 11 bases between. The variable domain in full, completed from reference TRBV9 and TRBJ2-7, reads DSGVTQTPKHLITATGQRVTLRCSPRSGDLSVYWYQQSLDQGLQFLIQYYNGEERAKGNILERFSAQQFPDLHSELNLSSLELGDSALYFCASSVGPAVSYEQYFGPGTRLTVT.

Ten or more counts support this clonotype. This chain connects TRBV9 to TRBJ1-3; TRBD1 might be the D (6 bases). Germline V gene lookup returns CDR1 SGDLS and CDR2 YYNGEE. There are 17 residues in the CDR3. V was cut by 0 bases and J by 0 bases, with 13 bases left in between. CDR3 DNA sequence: TGTGCCAGCAGCGTAGATGCAGGGGCAAGCTCTGGAAACACCATATATTTT. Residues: CASSVDAGASSGNTIYF.

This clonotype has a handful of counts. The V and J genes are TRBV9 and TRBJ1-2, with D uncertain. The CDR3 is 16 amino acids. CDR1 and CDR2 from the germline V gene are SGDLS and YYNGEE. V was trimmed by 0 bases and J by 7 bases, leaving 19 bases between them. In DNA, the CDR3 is TGTGCCAGCAGCGTAGATTCAGTTACGGTCCAGACTGGCTACACCTTC. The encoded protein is CASSVDSVTVQTGYTF.

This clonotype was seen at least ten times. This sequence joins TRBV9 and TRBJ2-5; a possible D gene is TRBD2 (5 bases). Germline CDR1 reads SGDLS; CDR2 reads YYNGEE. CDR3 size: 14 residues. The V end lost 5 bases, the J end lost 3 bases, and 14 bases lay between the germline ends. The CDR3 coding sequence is TGTGCCAGCAGTGGTCCTGAGAGGGAAGAGACCCAGTACTTC. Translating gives CASSGPEREETQYF.

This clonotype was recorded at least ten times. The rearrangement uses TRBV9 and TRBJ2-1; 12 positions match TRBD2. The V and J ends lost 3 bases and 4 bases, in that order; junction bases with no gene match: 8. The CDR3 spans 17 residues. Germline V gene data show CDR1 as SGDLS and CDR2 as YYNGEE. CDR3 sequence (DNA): TGTGCCAGCAGCGCGCCGCGGGGACTAGCGGGTTACAATGAGCAGTTCTTC. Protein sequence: CASSAPRGLAGYNEQFF.

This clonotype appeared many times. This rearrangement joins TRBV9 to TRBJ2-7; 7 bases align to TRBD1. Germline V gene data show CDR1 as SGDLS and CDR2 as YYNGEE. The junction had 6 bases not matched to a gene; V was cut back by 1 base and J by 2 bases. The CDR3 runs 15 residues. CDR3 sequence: CASSVRTGVPYEQYF. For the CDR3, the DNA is TGTGCCAGCAGCGTACGTACAGGGGTCCCCTACGAGCAGTACTTC.

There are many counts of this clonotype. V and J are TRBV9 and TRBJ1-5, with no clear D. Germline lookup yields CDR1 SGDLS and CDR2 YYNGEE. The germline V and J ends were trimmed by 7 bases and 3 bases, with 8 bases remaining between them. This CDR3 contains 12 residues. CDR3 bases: TGTGCCAGCGGCTCGGCCAATCAGCCCCAGCATTTT. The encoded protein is CASGSANQPQHF.

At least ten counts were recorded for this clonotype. The CDR3 nucleotides read TGTGCCAGCAGCCCGAGCTCGGCGGGGCCGTCCTACGAGCAGTACTTC. Amino acids: CASSPSSAGPSYEQYF. This sequence joins TRBV9 and TRBJ2-7; possible D gene TRBD2, 6 bases. Germline lookup yields CDR1 SGDLS and CDR2 YYNGEE. This CDR3 is 16 amino acids long. The germline V and J ends were trimmed by 4 bases and 1 base, with 18 bases remaining between them.

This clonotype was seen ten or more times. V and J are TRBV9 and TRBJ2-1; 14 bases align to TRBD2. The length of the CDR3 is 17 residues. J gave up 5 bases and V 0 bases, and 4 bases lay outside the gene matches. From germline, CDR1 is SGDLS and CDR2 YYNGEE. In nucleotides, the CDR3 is TGTGCCAGCAGCGTAGTAGGACTAGCGGGAGGCAACAATGAGCAGTTCTTC. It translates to CASSVVGLAGGNNEQFF.

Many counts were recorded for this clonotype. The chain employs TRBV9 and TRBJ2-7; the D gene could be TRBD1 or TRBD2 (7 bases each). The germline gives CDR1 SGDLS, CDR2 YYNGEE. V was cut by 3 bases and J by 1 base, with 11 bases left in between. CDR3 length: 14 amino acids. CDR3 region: CASSAGGASYEQYF. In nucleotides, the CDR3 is TGTGCCAGCAGCGCAGGGGGGGCATCCTACGAGCAGTACTTC.

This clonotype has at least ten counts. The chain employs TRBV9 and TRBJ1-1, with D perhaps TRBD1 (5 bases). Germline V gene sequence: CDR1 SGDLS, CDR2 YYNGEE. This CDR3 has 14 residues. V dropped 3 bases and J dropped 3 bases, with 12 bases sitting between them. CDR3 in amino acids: CASSAHGGDTEAFF. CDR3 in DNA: TGTGCCAGCAGCGCCCACGGGGGGGACACTGAAGCTTTCTTT.

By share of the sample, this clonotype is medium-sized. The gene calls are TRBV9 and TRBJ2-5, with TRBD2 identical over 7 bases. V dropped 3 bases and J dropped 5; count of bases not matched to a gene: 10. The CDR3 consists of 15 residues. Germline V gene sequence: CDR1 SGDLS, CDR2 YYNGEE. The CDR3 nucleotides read TGTGCCAGCAGCGCTAGCGGAGACTACCTTGAGACCCAGTACTTC. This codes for CASSASGDYLETQYF.

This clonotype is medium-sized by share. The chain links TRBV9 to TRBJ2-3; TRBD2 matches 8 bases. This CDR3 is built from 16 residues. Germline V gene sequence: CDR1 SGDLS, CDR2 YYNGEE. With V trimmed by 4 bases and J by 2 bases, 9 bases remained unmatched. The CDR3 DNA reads TGTGCCAGCAGCTCAAGGAGCGGGAGCCCCACAGATACGCAGTATTTT. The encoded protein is CASSSRSGSPTDTQYF.

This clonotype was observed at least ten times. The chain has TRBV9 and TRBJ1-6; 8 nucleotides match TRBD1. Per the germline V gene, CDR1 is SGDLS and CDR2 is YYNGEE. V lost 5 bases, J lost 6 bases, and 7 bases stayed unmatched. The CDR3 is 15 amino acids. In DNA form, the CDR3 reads TGTGCCAGCAGTCCTCCGACAGGGGCTAATTCACCCCTCCACTTT. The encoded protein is CASSPPTGANSPLHF.

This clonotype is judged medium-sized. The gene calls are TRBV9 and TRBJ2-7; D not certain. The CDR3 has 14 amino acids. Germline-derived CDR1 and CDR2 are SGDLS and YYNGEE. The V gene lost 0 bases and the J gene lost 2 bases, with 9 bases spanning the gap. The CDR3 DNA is TGTGCCAGCAGCGTAGAAAACTTAGCCTACGAGCAGTACTTC. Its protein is CASSVENLAYEQYF.

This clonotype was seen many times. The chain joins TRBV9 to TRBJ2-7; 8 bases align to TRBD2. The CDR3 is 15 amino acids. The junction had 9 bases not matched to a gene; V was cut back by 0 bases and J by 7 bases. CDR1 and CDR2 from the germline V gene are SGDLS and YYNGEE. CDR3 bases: TGTGCCAGCAGCGTAGATATCGGGAGGGGGGAAGAGCAGTACTTC. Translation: CASSVDIGRGEEQYF.